This record looks at one TCR beta chain sequence and its context. Antigen unknown. The CDR3 covers 14 residues. Germline CDR1 MDHEN, CDR2 SYDVKM. The V and J ends lost 2 bases and 4 bases, in that order; junction bases with no gene match: 3. The data are from a study of long-term antiretroviral therapy in people with HIV. Findings of the study overall: Among HIV repertoires, CDR3 length ranges were narrower than those of controls. Diversity went up after ART and still fell short of transplant donor controls. Clones with expansion before ART led the repertoire at all time points.

The immunoSEQ assay was v3.0, run at survey level. Clones were sequenced by immunoSEQ multiplex PCR, and TCRdb holds only the in-frame ones, with some missing. The sample lists around 30,000 clones, approximately 94% occurring once. The TCR was taken from a man between 45 and 60 years old with HIV. The chain uses TRBV28 and TRBJ1-2; the match to TRBD1 covers 8 bases. The specimen was unsorted PBMCs, collected approximately 7.1 years after starting antiretroviral therapy. CDR3 sequence reads: CASSLPGTGYGYTF. In nucleotides, the CDR3 is TGTGCCAGCAGTTTACCCGGGACAGGCTATGGCTACACCTTC.